Listed below are T cell receptor beta chains from one sample, sequenced in a study of T cell repertoires in cytomegalovirus infection. Via MiXCR, TCRdb re-called the reads, giving one row per CDR3 protein. The sample carries under 450,000 distinct CDR3 sequences, about a third recorded once. These receptors' antigens are unknown. Material: cultured PBMCs, obtained from culture after CMV antigen stimulation. Source of these receptors: a human donor in good health (CMV status not recorded). Some clones in this sample may be carry-over from other donors' samples. CDR3s include the opening cysteine and the closing phenylalanine or tryptophan. Each record gives: CDR3 protein, CDR3 DNA, clone size, CDR3 length, V gene, D gene, J gene. A D gene is named only where the DNA matches it firmly. Clone size is given for some rows only: seen once, a few or many times, or a class if the clone is expanded.

CDR3aa: CASSDPFNEQFF
CDR3nt: TGTGCCAGCAGTGACCCCTTCAATGAGCAGTTCTTC
abundance: once
len: 12
v_gene: TRBV2
d_gene: .
j_gene: TRBJ2-1

CDR3aa: CSARRGPFTDTQYF
CDR3nt: TGCAGCGCCAGACGCGGACCCTTCACAGATACGCAGTATTTT
abundance: .
len: 14
v_gene: TRBV29-1
d_gene: .
j_gene: TRBJ2-3

CDR3aa: CSAFYPGGSSETQYF
CDR3nt: TGCAGTGCTTTTTACCCGGGCGGGAGTTCGGAGACCCAGTACTTC
abundance: once
len: 15
v_gene: TRBV20-1
d_gene: TRBD2
j_gene: TRBJ2-5

CDR3aa: CASSQGQGRSEGNQPQHF
CDR3nt: TGCGCCAGCAGCCAAGGACAGGGTAGAAGTGAGGGCAATCAGCCCCAGCATTTT
abundance: .
len: 18
v_gene: TRBV4-1
d_gene: TRBD1
j_gene: TRBJ1-5

CDR3aa: CASSLSSGRETQYF
CDR3nt: TGTGCCAGCAGCTTATCCAGCGGGAGAGAGACCCAGTACTTC
abundance: .
len: 14
v_gene: TRBV7-2
d_gene: TRBD2
j_gene: TRBJ2-5

CDR3aa: CASSNYTGTGYGYTF
CDR3nt: TGTGCCAGCAGTAACTATACAGGGACGGGCTATGGCTACACCTTC
abundance: .
len: 15
v_gene: TRBV7-9
d_gene: .
j_gene: TRBJ1-2

CDR3aa: CASSPGLAGDTQYF
CDR3nt: TGTGCTAGCAGCCCGGGACTAGCGGGAGATACGCAGTATTTT
abundance: many
len: 14
v_gene: TRBV7-7
d_gene: TRBD2
j_gene: TRBJ2-3

CDR3aa: CASSPIGGATEAFF
CDR3nt: TGTGCCAGCAGCCCGATCGGAGGGGCCACTGAAGCTTTCTTT
abundance: many
len: 14
v_gene: TRBV7-2
d_gene: .
j_gene: TRBJ1-1

CDR3aa: CASSLFGGFGTGGNEQFF
CDR3nt: TGTGCCAGCAGTTTATTCGGGGGTTTCGGGACAGGGGGCAATGAGCAGTTCTTC
abundance: few
len: 18
v_gene: TRBV27
d_gene: TRBD1
j_gene: TRBJ2-1

CDR3aa: CASSLALSFVAGGSPNEQFF
CDR3nt: TGTGCCAGCAGCTTAGCGCTTTCGTTTGTGGCAGGGGGATCCCCCAATGAGCAGTTCTTC
abundance: .
len: 20
v_gene: TRBV7-8
d_gene: TRBD1
j_gene: TRBJ2-1

CDR3aa: CASSISGTGGGGYTF
CDR3nt: TGTGCCAGTAGTATTTCCGGGACAGGGGGCGGTGGCTACACCTTC
abundance: few
len: 15
v_gene: TRBV19
d_gene: TRBD1
j_gene: TRBJ1-2

CDR3aa: CASSFRLDTQYF
CDR3nt: TGTGCCAGCAGCTTTAGACTAGATACGCAGTATTTT
abundance: .
len: 12
v_gene: TRBV11-2
d_gene: .
j_gene: TRBJ2-3

CDR3aa: CASSQAAPGNTIYF
CDR3nt: TGTGCCAGCAGCCAAGCGGCACCTGGAAACACCATATATTTT
abundance: few
len: 14
v_gene: TRBV7-2
d_gene: .
j_gene: TRBJ1-3

CDR3aa: CASSLVEGLAAWGYNEQFF
CDR3nt: TGTGCCAGCAGCTTAGTTGAAGGACTAGCGGCATGGGGCTACAATGAGCAGTTCTTC
abundance: .
len: 19
v_gene: TRBV11-3
d_gene: TRBD2
j_gene: TRBJ2-1

CDR3aa: CASSSQALLAKNIQYF
CDR3nt: TGTGCCAGCAGCTCCCAGGCACTGCTAGCCAAAAACATTCAGTACTTC
abundance: .
len: 16
v_gene: TRBV7-2
d_gene: .
j_gene: TRBJ2-4

CDR3aa: CSVEAGGGQPQHF
CDR3nt: TGCAGCGTTGAAGCTGGGGGGGGTCAGCCCCAGCATTTT
abundance: .
len: 13
v_gene: TRBV29-1
d_gene: .
j_gene: TRBJ1-5

CDR3aa: CASSLDEGQRNTEAFF
CDR3nt: TGTGCCAGCAGCTTAGATGAGGGACAGAGGAACACTGAAGCTTTCTTT
abundance: .
len: 16
v_gene: TRBV7-9
d_gene: TRBD1
j_gene: TRBJ1-1

CDR3aa: CASSSEDIPGAEAFF
CDR3nt: TGTGCCAGCAGCTCGGAGGACATACCGGGCGCTGAAGCTTTCTTT
abundance: .
len: 15
v_gene: TRBV7-6
d_gene: .
j_gene: TRBJ1-1

CDR3aa: CASSSTGTGRHYNSPLHF
CDR3nt: TGTGCCAGCAGTAGCACCGGGACAGGGCGCCATTATAATTCACCCCTCCACTTT
abundance: .
len: 18
v_gene: TRBV6-5
d_gene: TRBD1
j_gene: TRBJ1-6

CDR3aa: CASSILGNTGELFF
CDR3nt: TGTGCCAGTAGTATATTAGGGAACACCGGGGAGCTGTTTTTT
abundance: once
len: 14
v_gene: TRBV19
d_gene: .
j_gene: TRBJ2-2

CDR3aa: CASSAWGTDTQYF
CDR3nt: TGTGCCAGCTCCGCTTGGGGCACAGATACGCAGTATTTT
abundance: many
len: 13
v_gene: TRBV7-8
d_gene: .
j_gene: TRBJ2-3

CDR3aa: CASSRLGGVPEAFF
CDR3nt: TGTGCCAGTAGTAGATTGGGGGGAGTCCCTGAAGCTTTCTTT
abundance: few
len: 14
v_gene: TRBV19
d_gene: .
j_gene: TRBJ1-1

CDR3aa: CASNPDTVYSPLHF
CDR3nt: TGTGCCAGCAATCCGGACACGGTCTATTCACCCCTCCACTTT
abundance: few
len: 14
v_gene: TRBV2
d_gene: .
j_gene: TRBJ1-6

CDR3aa: CASSQAYENTEAFF
CDR3nt: TGTGCCAGCAGCCAAGCTTACGAGAACACTGAAGCTTTCTTT
abundance: .
len: 14
v_gene: TRBV4-2
d_gene: .
j_gene: TRBJ1-1